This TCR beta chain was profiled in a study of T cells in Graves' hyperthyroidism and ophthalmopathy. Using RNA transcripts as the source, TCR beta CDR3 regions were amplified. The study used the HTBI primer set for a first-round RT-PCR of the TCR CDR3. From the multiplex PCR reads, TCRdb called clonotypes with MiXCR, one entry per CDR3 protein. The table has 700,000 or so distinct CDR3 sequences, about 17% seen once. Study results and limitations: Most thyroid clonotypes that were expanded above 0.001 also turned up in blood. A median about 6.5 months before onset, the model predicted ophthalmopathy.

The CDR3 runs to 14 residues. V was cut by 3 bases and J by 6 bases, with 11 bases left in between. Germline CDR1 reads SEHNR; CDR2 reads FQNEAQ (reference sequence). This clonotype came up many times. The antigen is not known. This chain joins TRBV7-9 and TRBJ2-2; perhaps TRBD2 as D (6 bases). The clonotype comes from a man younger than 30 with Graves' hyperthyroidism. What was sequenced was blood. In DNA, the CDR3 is TGTGCCAGCAGCTTGAGACTAGGTCCCGGGGAGCTGTTTTTT. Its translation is CASSLRLGPGELFF.